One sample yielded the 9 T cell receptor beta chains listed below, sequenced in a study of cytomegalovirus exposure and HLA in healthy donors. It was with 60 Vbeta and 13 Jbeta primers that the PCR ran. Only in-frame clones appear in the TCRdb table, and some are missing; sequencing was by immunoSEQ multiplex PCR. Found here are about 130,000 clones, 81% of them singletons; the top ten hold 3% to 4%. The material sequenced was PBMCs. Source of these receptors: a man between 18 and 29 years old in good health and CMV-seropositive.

The CDR3 coding sequence is TGCGCCAGCAGCCAAGCCGAGAGAGGGTACGGAAACACCATATATTTT. This codes for CASSQAERGYGNTIYF. V gene TRBV4-1 combines with J gene TRBJ1-3, with D unclear. This CDR3 spans 16 amino acids. The ends were cut back, 1 base at V and 4 bases at J, with 14 bases in the middle. Germline CDR1 reads MGHRA; CDR2 reads YSYEKL.

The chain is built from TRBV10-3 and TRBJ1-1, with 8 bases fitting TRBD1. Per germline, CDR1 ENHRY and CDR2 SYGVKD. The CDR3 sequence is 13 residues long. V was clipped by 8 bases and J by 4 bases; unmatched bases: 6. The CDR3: CAIFSQGGTEAFF. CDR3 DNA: TGTGCCATCTTCTCACAGGGGGGCACTGAAGCTTTCTTT.

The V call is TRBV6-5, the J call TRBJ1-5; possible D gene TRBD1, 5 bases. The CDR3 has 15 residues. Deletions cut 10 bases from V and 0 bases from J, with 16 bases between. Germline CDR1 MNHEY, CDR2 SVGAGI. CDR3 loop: CATKEGPYSNQPQHF. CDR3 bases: TGTGCCACAAAGGAGGGGCCCTATAGCAATCAGCCCCAGCATTTT.

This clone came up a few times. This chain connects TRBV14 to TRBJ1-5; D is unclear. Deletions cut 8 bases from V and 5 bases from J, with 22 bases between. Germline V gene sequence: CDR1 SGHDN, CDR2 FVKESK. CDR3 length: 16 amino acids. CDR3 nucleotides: TGTGCCAGCCTGCGTTCGTCGGGTCTAGTTTATCAGCCCCAGCATTTT. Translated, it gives CASLRSSGLVYQPQHF.

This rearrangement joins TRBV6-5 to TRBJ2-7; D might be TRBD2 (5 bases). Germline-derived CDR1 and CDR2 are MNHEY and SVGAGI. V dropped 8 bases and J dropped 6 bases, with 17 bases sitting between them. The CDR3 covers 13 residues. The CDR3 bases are TGTGCCAGCGTGAACTCCGGAGGAGGCGAGCAGTACTTC. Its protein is CASVNSGGGEQYF.

In DNA, the CDR3 is TGCGCCAGCAGCTCCCAGGGTGACGCCTACGAGCAGTACTTC. Translation: CASSSQGDAYEQYF. The chain links TRBV5-1 to TRBJ2-7, with a weak D call TRBD1 (5 bases). With 3 bases removed from V and 2 bases from J, the gap between germline ends came to 12 bases. The CDR3 runs 14 residues. Germline V gene sequence: CDR1 SGHRS, CDR2 YFSETQ.

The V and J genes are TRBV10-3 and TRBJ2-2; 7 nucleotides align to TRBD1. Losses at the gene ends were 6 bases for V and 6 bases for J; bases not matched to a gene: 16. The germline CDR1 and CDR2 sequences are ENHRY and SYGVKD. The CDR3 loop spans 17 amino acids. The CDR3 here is CAIRKLGTGEMAGELFF. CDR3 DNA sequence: TGTGCCATCAGGAAACTCGGTACAGGGGAAATGGCCGGGGAGCTGTTTTTT.

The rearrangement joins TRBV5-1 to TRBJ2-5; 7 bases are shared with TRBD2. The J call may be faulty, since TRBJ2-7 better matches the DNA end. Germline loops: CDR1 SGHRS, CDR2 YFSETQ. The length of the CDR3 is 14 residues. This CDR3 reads CASSDERGSYEQYF. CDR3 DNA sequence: TGCGCCAGCAGCGACGAGCGGGGATCCTACGAGCAGTACTTC.

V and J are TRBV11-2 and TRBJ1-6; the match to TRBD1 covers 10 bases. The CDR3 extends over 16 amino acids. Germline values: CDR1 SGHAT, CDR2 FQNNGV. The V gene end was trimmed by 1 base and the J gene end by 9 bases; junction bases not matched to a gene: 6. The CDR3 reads CASSLAGQGFGSPLHF. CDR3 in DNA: TGTGCCAGCAGCTTAGCGGGACAGGGGTTTGGTTCACCCCTCCACTTT.